This T cell receptor beta chain was found in a study of cytomegalovirus exposure and HLA in healthy donors. Study details: Later, an analysis reported that the 95 to 150 validation repertoires had used the same platform as the approximately 630 first-cohort repertoires. Study observations and caveats: Associated with cytomegalovirus, according to the listing, were approximately 160 TCR beta chains.

The donors were part of the validation cohort, which consisted of more than 90 subjects and was separate from the first cohort of about 670 subjects. Germline lookup yields CDR1 MGHDK and CDR2 SYGVNS. The CDR3 is 15 residues long. The V segment lost 2 bases and the J segment 3 bases; nucleotides outside the gene matches: 3. Regarding this clone: Its antigen is currently unknown.

Here immunoSEQ multiplex PCR was the method, and the copy in TCRdb shows in-frame clones only, minus some. Among tens of thousands of clones listed, roughly 92% were seen once. What was sequenced was PBMCs. The TCR comes from a woman aged 18-35 years in good health and CMV-seronegative. The chain recombines TRBV25-1 with TRBJ2-1, with 8 bases lining up with TRBD1. CDR3 sequence: CASSEAQGGYNEQFF. DNA of the CDR3: TGTGCCAGCAGTGAAGCACAGGGGGGCTACAATGAGCAGTTCTTC. Complete variable domain (other parts from reference TRBV25-1 and TRBJ2-1): EADIYQTPRYLVIGTGKKITLECSQTMGHDKMYWYQQDPGMELHLIHYSYGVNSTEKGDLSSESTVSRIRTEHFPLTLESARPSHTSQYLCASSEAQGGYNEQFFGPGTRLTVL.